This entry lists 9 T cell receptor beta chains sequenced from one sample in a study of cytomegalovirus exposure and HLA in healthy donors. PCR amplification relied on 60 Vbeta primers (plus 13 Jbeta primers). Clones were sequenced by immunoSEQ multiplex PCR, and TCRdb holds only the in-frame ones, with some missing. The sample yields 120,000 or so clones, roughly 80% seen once. Sequenced: PBMCs. These receptors were taken from a man between 45 and 60 years old in good health and CMV-seropositive.

The chain combines TRBV5-1 with TRBJ2-4; TRBD2 might be the D (5 bases). V was clipped by 4 bases and J by 6 bases, with 26 bases between them. This CDR3 has 18 residues. CDR1 and CDR2 from the germline V gene are SGHRS and YFSETQ. This CDR3 is CASSAGWTPYESGNIQYF. The DNA for the CDR3 is TGCGCCAGCAGCGCGGGCTGGACTCCCTATGAGTCGGGAAACATTCAGTACTTC.

There are a few counts of this clone. The rearrangement links TRBV27 to TRBJ1-2, with TRBD1 matching over 9 bases. With 4 bases clipped from V and 4 bases from J, the junction kept 7 bases outside the gene matches. CDR3 length: 15 residues. The germline V gene has CDR1 MNHEY and CDR2 SMNVEV (reference sequence). The CDR3 DNA sequence: TGTGCCAGCAGTTCCGCCGGGACAGGGAGCTATGGCTACACCTTC. This translates into CASSSAGTGSYGYTF.

The chain has TRBV2 and TRBJ1-5, with 7 bases aligning to TRBD1. The length of the CDR3 is 14 residues. Trimming cost V 8 bases and J 3 bases; bases outside gene matches: 7. Per the germline V gene, CDR1 is SNHLY and CDR2 is FYNNEI. The CDR3 is CASQTTGTNQPQHF. The CDR3 DNA reads TGTGCCAGCCAAACGACAGGGACCAATCAGCCCCAGCATTTT.

The chain has TRBV28 and TRBJ2-3; TRBD2 agrees at 14 bases. Trimming removed 6 bases from V and 4 bases from J; junction bases left unmatched: 15. Looked up from germline, CDR1 is MDHEN and CDR2 is SYDVKM. The CDR3 spans 19 residues. The CDR3 protein is CASSSGGLAGERGPDTQYF. In DNA, the CDR3 is TGTGCCAGCAGCTCGGGGGGACTAGCGGGGGAGCGGGGGCCAGATACGCAGTATTTT.

V usage is TRBV7-2 and J usage is TRBJ2-7; TRBD2 matches 9 bases. The CDR3 contains 13 residues. The trim removed 8 bases at V and 2 bases at J, leaving 4 bases unmatched. Germline-derived CDR1 and CDR2 are SGHTA and FQGNSA. The DNA of the CDR3 is TGTGCCAGCGAGGTAGCGGGAGCCTACGAGCAGTACTTC. Encoded protein: CASEVAGAYEQYF.

This clone turned up a few times. J is TRBJ2-7 and V is TRBV5-1, with TRBD1 matching 9 bases. The CDR3 has 15 amino acids. Unmatched junction bases numbered 6, after V lost 3 bases and J lost 2 bases. Per the germline V gene, CDR1 is SGHRS and CDR2 is YFSETQ. This chain's CDR3 is CASSSLGQGTYEQYF. As DNA, the CDR3 is TGCGCCAGCAGCTCGTTGGGACAGGGTACCTACGAGCAGTACTTC.

This chain uses TRBV4-2 with TRBJ1-2, with 11 bases identical to TRBD1. Trimming cost V 0 bases and J 5 bases; bases outside gene matches: 5. CDR1 is LGHNA and CDR2 is YNFKEQ in the germline V gene. The CDR3 has 16 amino acids. Here the CDR3 DNA reads TGTGCCAGCAGCCAAGATACCGGACAGGGGGCGTATGGCTACACCTTC. This translates into CASSQDTGQGAYGYTF.

The chain employs TRBV7-9 and TRBJ1-1; D call uncertain. The CDR3 sequence is 14 residues long. The V end was cut by 3 bases, the J end by 7 bases, with 15 bases between. Germline V lookup: CDR1 SEHNR, CDR2 FQNEAQ (reference sequence). The CDR3 region is CASSFSFPVLEAFF. CDR3 nucleotides: TGTGCCAGCAGCTTTAGTTTCCCCGTCCTTGAAGCTTTCTTT. The variable domain in full, completed from reference TRBV7-9 and TRBJ1-1, reads DTGVSQNPRHKITKRGQNVTFRCDPISEHNRLYWYRQTLGQGPEFLTYFQNEAQLEKSRLLSDRFSAERPKGSFSTLEIQRTEQGDSAMYLCASSFSFPVLEAFFGQGTRLTVV.

The V and J genes are TRBV7-9 and TRBJ1-1, with D perhaps TRBD1 (6 bases). This CDR3 is built from 15 residues. CDR1 is SEHNR and CDR2 is FQNEAQ in the germline V gene (reference sequence). V lost 4 bases to trimming and J lost 10 bases, with 22 bases between them. The CDR3 spells CASSSGQNVGERAFF. CDR3 DNA sequence: TGTGCCAGCAGCTCCGGACAGAACGTAGGGGAGAGAGCTTTCTTT.